Shown below are 12 T cell receptor beta chains from a single sample sequenced in a study of persistence of HIV-infected CD4 T cells. The stimulus was lysate of CMV-infected fibroblasts, around 10 ug/mL. CD40L/CD69 double-negative CD45RO-high memory CD4+ T cells were collected. Sequencing used immunoSEQ version 4 in survey mode. Only in-frame clones appear in the TCRdb table, and some are missing; sequencing was by immunoSEQ multiplex PCR. The sample shows approximately 35,000 clones, roughly 82% of them seen only once. No antigen has been assigned to these receptors. This sample comprised CD4+ T cells sorted from PBMCs after roughly 20-hour stimulation, obtained from a patient who received antiretroviral therapy. The receptors stem from an adult man with HIV who was CMV-seropositive.

The chain recombines TRBV5-6 with TRBJ1-5; D is ambiguous. There are 15 residues in the CDR3. V was shortened by 4 bases and J by 0 bases, with 11 bases between the two germline ends. Per the germline V gene, CDR1 is SGHDT and CDR2 is YYEEEE. The CDR3 sequence: CASSRRWGSNQPQHF. CDR3 sequence (DNA): TGTGCCAGCAGCCGTCGTTGGGGTAGCAATCAGCCCCAGCATTTT.

The V call is TRBV6-5, the J call TRBJ2-2; D is unclear. The CDR3 length is 15 residues. Per the germline V gene, CDR1 is MNHEY and CDR2 is SVGAGI. Trimming left V 6 bases short and J 6 bases short, with 17 bases between. This CDR3 reads CASSLLARVPGELFF. The CDR3 DNA is TGTGCCAGCAGCCTACTCGCAAGGGTTCCCGGGGAGCTGTTTTTT.

The genes are TRBV28 and TRBJ1-6, with D uncertain. CDR3 size: 13 residues. Germline CDR1 reads MDHEN; CDR2 reads SYDVKM. Trimming cost V 8 bases and J 5 bases, with 10 bases left between them. The CDR3 region has the DNA TGTGCCAGCCAAGGTGCAGATAATTCACCCCTCCACTTT. Protein product: CASQGADNSPLHF.

This rearrangement joins TRBV7-2 to TRBJ2-3; possibly TRBD2 for D (7 bases). The CDR3 has 15 amino acids. The V end lost 2 bases, the J end lost 2 bases, and 11 bases lay between the germline ends. CDR1 and CDR2 (germline): SGHTA, FQGNSA. Here the CDR3 reads CASSLSGGATDTQYF. In DNA, the CDR3 is TGTGCCAGCAGCTTAAGTGGGGGGGCCACAGATACGCAGTATTTT.

This clone was seen only once. The chain couples TRBV10-3 to TRBJ2-7; D not certain. The CDR3 consists of 13 residues. Looked up from germline, CDR1 is ENHRY and CDR2 is SYGVKD. The V gene lost 3 bases and the J gene lost 2 bases, with 8 bases spanning the gap. In DNA form, the CDR3 reads TGTGCCATCAGTGACTGGCAGACCTACGAGCAGTACTTC. Its protein is CAISDWQTYEQYF.

This clone was found once. The chain employs TRBV12-3 or TRBV12-4 and TRBJ2-3; D is uncertain. This CDR3 is 12 amino acids long. The ends were cut back, 6 bases at V and 2 bases at J, with 6 bases in the middle. CDR3 coding DNA: TGTGCCAGCAGCCGTTCCACAGATACGCAGTATTTT. This encodes CASSRSTDTQYF.

This chain joins TRBV29-1 and TRBJ1-4, with D perhaps matching TRBD1 (5 bases). Germline V gives CDR1 SQVTM, CDR2 ANQGSEA. The CDR3 has 14 residues. V was shortened by 4 bases and J by 0 bases, with 9 bases between the two germline ends. CDR3 protein: CSVAWGTTNEKLFF. The CDR3 DNA reads as TGCAGCGTTGCCTGGGGCACAACTAATGAAAAACTGTTTTTT. Drawing the rest from reference TRBV29-1 and TRBJ1-4, the complete variable domain is SAVISQKPSRDICQRGTSLTIQCQVDSQVTMMFWYRQQPGQSLTLIATANQGSEATYESGFVIDKFPISRPNLTFSTLTVSNMSPEDSSIYLCSVAWGTTNEKLFFGSGTQLSVL.

The chain is built from TRBV18 and TRBJ1-1; a weak D match, TRBD1 (6 bases). V was cut by 3 bases and J by 4 bases, with 12 bases left in between. The CDR3 is made up of 14 amino acids. Germline assignment: CDR1 KGHSH and CDR2 LQKENI. The CDR3 is CASSPEEGGTEAFF. The CDR3 coding sequence is TGTGCCAGCTCACCCGAGGAGGGGGGCACTGAAGCTTTCTTT.

This chain uses TRBV7-9 with TRBJ2-1; no clear D. Trimming took 5 bases from V and 7 from J, leaving 0 bases between them. Germline V gene data show CDR1 as SEHNR and CDR2 as FQNEAQ (reference sequence). The CDR3 contains 9 residues. The DNA for the CDR3 is TGTGCCAGCAGCAATGAGCAGTTCTTC. Translating gives CASSNEQFF. The full variable domain, its missing parts supplied by reference TRBV7-9 and TRBJ2-1, is DTGVSQNPRHKITKRGQNVTFRCDPISEHNRLYWYRQTLGQGPEFLTYFQNEAQLEKSRLLSDRFSAERPKGSFSTLEIQRTEQGDSAMYLCASSNEQFFGPGTRLTVL.

This sequence joins TRBV3-1 (or the pseudogene TRBV3-2) and TRBJ1-1; D is undetermined. Trimming took off 4 bases at V and 1 base at J, with 4 bases between the two ends. Germline CDR1 LGHDT, CDR2 YNNKEL (reference sequence). The CDR3 loop spans 12 amino acids. The CDR3 DNA sequence: TGTGCCAGCAGCCGAACGAACACTGAAGCTTTCTTT. Its protein product is CASSRTNTEAFF.

Here the CDR3 DNA reads TGTGCCAGCAGCCGGGGGGAGGACTATGGCTACACCTTC. Translated: CASSRGEDYGYTF. The rearrangement uses TRBV3-1 (or the pseudogene TRBV3-2) and TRBJ1-2, with D possibly TRBD1 on 5 matching bases. CDR1 and CDR2 from the germline V gene are LGHDT and YNNKEL (reference sequence). This CDR3 has 13 amino acids. V was shortened by 4 bases and J by 3 bases, with 9 bases between the two germline ends.

This rearrangement joins TRBV2 to TRBJ2-3; TRBD2 might be the D (5 bases). The CDR3 is 17 residues long. The germline V and J ends were trimmed by 4 bases and 0 bases, with 17 bases remaining between them. Germline CDR1 is SNHLY and CDR2 is FYNNEI. For the CDR3, the DNA is TGTGCCAGCAGTGGAACCCACCCGAGGACTAGCACAGATACGCAGTATTTT. Its translation: CASSGTHPRTSTDTQYF.